This entry concerns a single T cell receptor (beta chain). CDR1 is MDHEN, CDR2 SYDVKM, per germline. Trimming at V came to 8 bases and at J to 5 bases, leaving 8 bases not matched to a gene. This CDR3 is built from 13 residues. Assay used: immunoSEQ multiplex PCR; TCRdb lists only in-frame clones, some missing. Its table records 150,000 or so clones. This specimen belongs to a study of T cell responses to AZD1222 COVID-19 vaccine. The chain couples TRBV28 to TRBJ2-5; 7 bases are shared with TRBD1. The sequencing sample was made of peripheral blood. The receptor was isolated from an adult in good health. The CDR3 DNA reads TGTGCCAGCTTAAGGGGGCCAGGGGAGACCCAGTACTTC. Its protein product is CASLRGPGETQYF.